The source of this TCR beta chain is a study of immune cell composition in non-small cell lung cancer. General study results and limits: Squamous carcinomas (approximately 75%) more often had tumour-associated clones >0.5% than adenocarcinomas (around 33%). Tumour TCR-beta clonality was not significantly tied to smoking pack-years.

Normal lung was taken at the farthest possible site, at least 3 cm from tumour. The protocol was immunoSEQ multiplex PCR, while the TCRdb copy is restricted to in-frame clones and leaves out a portion. The table has thousands of clones, under 90% seen once; the top ten hold around 8.6%. Between the trimmed V and J ends, which lost 3 bases and 0 bases, there was a span of 16 bases. This CDR3 comprises 16 residues. CDR1 and CDR2 from the germline V gene are SGHDT and YYEEEE. Concerning this clone: The antigen is not known.

This chain uses TRBV5-6 with TRBJ2-7; D possibly corresponds to TRBD1 (6 bases). The sequenced sample was non-adjacent lung tissue. The TCR sequence derives from a human donor with non-small cell lung cancer. CDR3 loop: CASSSLEGQYSYEQYF. CDR3 coding DNA: TGTGCCAGCAGCTCATTGGAAGGACAGTACTCCTACGAGCAGTACTTC. Drawing the rest from reference TRBV5-6 and TRBJ2-7, the complete variable domain is DAGVTQSPTHLIKTRGQQVTLRCSPKSGHDTVSWYQQALGQGPQFIFQYYEEEERQRGNFPDRFSGHQFPNYSSELNVNALLLGDSALYLCASSSLEGQYSYEQYFGPGTRLTVT.